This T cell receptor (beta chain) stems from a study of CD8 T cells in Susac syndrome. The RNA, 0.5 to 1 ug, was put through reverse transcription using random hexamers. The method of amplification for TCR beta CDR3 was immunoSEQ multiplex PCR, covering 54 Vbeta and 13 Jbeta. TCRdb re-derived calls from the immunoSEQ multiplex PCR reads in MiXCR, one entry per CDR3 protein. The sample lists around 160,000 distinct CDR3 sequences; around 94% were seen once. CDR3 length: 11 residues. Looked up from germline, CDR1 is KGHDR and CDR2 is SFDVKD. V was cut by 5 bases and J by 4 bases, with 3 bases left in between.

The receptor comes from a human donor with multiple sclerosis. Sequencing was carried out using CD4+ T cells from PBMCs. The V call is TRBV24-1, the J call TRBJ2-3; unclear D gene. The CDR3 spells CATSVADTQYF. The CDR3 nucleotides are TGTGCCACCAGTGTAGCAGATACGCAGTATTTT.